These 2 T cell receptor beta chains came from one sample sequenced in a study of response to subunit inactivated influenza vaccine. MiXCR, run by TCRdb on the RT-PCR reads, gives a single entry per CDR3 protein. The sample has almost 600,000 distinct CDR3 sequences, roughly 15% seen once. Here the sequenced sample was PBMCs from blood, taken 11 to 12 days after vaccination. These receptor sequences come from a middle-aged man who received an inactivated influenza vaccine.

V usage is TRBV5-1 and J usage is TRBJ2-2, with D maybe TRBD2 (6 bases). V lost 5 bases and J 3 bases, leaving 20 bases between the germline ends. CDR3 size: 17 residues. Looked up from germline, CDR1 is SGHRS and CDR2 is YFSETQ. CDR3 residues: CASRRRAASEDTGELFF. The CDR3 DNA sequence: TGCGCCAGCAGGCGACGGGCGGCTAGCGAAGACACCGGGGAGCTGTTTTTT.

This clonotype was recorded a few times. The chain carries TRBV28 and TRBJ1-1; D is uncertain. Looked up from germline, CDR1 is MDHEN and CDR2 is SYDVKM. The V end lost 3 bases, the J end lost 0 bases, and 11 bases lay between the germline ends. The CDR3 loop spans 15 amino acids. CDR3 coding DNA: TGTGCCAGCAGTTTGGGCAATAGGTTGAACACTGAAGCTTTCTTT. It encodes CASSLGNRLNTEAFF.